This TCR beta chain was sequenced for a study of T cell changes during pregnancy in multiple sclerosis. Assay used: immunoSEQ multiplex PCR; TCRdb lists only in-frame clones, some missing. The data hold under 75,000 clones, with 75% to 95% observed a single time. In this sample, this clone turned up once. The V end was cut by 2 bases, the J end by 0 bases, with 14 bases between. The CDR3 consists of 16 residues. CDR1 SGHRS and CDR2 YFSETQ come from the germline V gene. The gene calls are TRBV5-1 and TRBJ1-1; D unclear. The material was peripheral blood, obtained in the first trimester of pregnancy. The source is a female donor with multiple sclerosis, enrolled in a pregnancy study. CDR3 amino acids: CASSFQSGALNTEAFF. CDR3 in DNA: TGCGCCAGCAGCTTTCAATCAGGTGCCCTGAACACTGAAGCTTTCTTT.